One sample yielded the 25 T cell receptor beta chains listed below, sequenced in a study of cytomegalovirus exposure and HLA in healthy donors. Clones were sequenced by immunoSEQ multiplex PCR, and TCRdb holds only the in-frame ones, with some missing. The sample has 150,000 to 200,000 clones; approximately 80% are singletons. Source material: PBMCs. Receptors were obtained from a woman in her 30s in good health and CMV-seropositive.

This chain uses TRBV18 with TRBJ2-3; possibly TRBD2 for D (6 bases). The V gene lost 3 bases and the J gene lost 1 base, with 11 bases spanning the gap. The length of the CDR3 is 15 residues. Germline V CDR1 and CDR2: KGHSH, LQKENI. CDR3: CASSPTLAGTDTQYF. DNA for the CDR3: TGTGCCAGCTCACCTACACTAGCCGGCACAGATACGCAGTATTTT.

The rearrangement uses TRBV7-2 and TRBJ2-7, with D possibly matching TRBD2 (5 bases). Germline CDR1 SGHTA, CDR2 FQGNSA. The V end was cut by 5 bases, the J end by 2 bases, with 16 bases between. The CDR3 runs to 15 residues. The CDR3 bases are TGTGCCAGCAGCACCGGACTGACTCTACCCTACGAGCAGTACTTC. This gives the protein CASSTGLTLPYEQYF.

This clone was observed a few times. The rearrangement joins TRBV11-2 to TRBJ2-7, with TRBD1 matching over 7 bases. The CDR3 has 13 residues. V was clipped by 2 bases and J by 9 bases; unmatched bases: 7. Germline V lookup: CDR1 SGHAT, CDR2 FQNNGV. CDR3 in amino acids: CASSLRQGFGQYF. In nucleotides, the CDR3 is TGTGCCAGCAGCTTACGACAGGGATTTGGGCAGTACTTC.

The chain couples TRBV7-6 to TRBJ1-2; D is possibly TRBD1 (5 bases). Germline lookup yields CDR1 SGHVS and CDR2 FNYEAQ. The CDR3 is 15 residues long. Trimming pared 1 base from V and 6 bases from J, leaving 15 bases between. The CDR3 nucleotides read TGTGCCAGCAGCTTAGGGGGCGGGGGTCTGGATGGCTACACCTTC. It translates to CASSLGGGGLDGYTF.

The chain carries TRBV11-1 and TRBJ2-4; 7 positions match TRBD1. There are 15 residues in the CDR3. Germline values: CDR1 SGHAT, CDR2 FQDESV (reference sequence). Losses at the gene ends were 5 bases for V and 7 bases for J; bases not matched to a gene: 11. The CDR3 loop reads CASSPVATGRNIQYF. In DNA form, the CDR3 reads TGTGCCAGCAGCCCAGTAGCGACAGGGCGGAACATTCAGTACTTC.

The V call is TRBV6-5, the J call TRBJ1-1; D uncertain. The CDR3 sequence is 14 residues long. V was cut by 3 bases and J by 0 bases, with 8 bases left in between. Germline CDR1 is MNHEY and CDR2 is SVGAGI. CDR3 in DNA: TGTGCCAGCAGTTATGCCGGGGTGAACACTGAAGCTTTCTTT. Protein: CASSYAGVNTEAFF.

The V and J genes are TRBV20-1 and TRBJ1-1; no definite D call. Trimming left V 3 bases short and J 3 bases short, with 5 bases between. The CDR3 contains 11 residues. Germline values: CDR1 DFQATT, CDR2 SNEGSKA (reference sequence). The CDR3 DNA reads as TGCAGTGCTAGCGGGTACACTGAAGCTTTCTTT. It yields the protein CSASGYTEAFF.

This clone occurred many times. V is TRBV27 and J is TRBJ2-7; D may be TRBD2 (5 bases). The CDR3 runs to 18 residues. Trimming removed 5 bases from V and 1 base from J, with 24 bases in between. Germline V CDR1 and CDR2: MNHEY, SMNVEV (reference sequence). The CDR3 DNA is TGTGCCAGCAGTAGCACCCTTCCAGGTGGCGGGTCGTCCTACGAGCAGTACTTC. It codes for CASSSTLPGGGSSYEQYF.

V usage is TRBV15 and J usage is TRBJ1-1; the D gene is possibly TRBD1 (5 bases). This CDR3 comprises 16 residues. CDR1 is LNHNV, CDR2 YYDKDF, per germline (reference sequence). V shed 0 bases and J shed 10 bases, with 21 bases lying between them. The CDR3 nucleotides are TGTGCCACCAGCAGAGATTTCATCGAGGGCCCCGGGGGAGCTTTCTTT. It specifies CATSRDFIEGPGGAFF.

The rearrangement links TRBV5-6 to TRBJ2-5, with 8 bases that match TRBD2. Trimming removed 4 bases from V and 11 bases from J; junction bases left unmatched: 10. The germline CDR1 and CDR2 sequences are SGHDT and YYEEEE. The CDR3 is made up of 13 amino acids. The chain's CDR3 is CASSPGTGTSQYF. CDR3 DNA sequence: TGTGCCAGCAGCCCCGGGACCGGGACTAGTCAGTACTTC.

The gene calls are TRBV2 and TRBJ2-2; 8 positions match TRBD1. J was trimmed by 7 bases and V by 1 base; bases with no gene match: 5. Germline CDR1 reads SNHLY; CDR2 reads FYNNEI. The CDR3 loop spans 15 amino acids. The CDR3 loop is CASSEGQGFVGELFF. The CDR3 DNA reads as TGTGCCAGCAGTGAAGGACAGGGGTTTGTCGGGGAGCTGTTTTTT. The variable domain in full, completed from reference TRBV2 and TRBJ2-2, reads EPEVTQTPSHQVTQMGQEVILRCVPISNHLYFYWYRQILGQKVEFLVSFYNNEISEKSEIFDDQFSVERPDGSNFTLKIRSTKLEDSAMYFCASSEGQGFVGELFFGEGSRLTVL.

This chain links TRBV14 with TRBJ2-5; TRBD1 matches at 7 bases. The ends lost 6 bases at V and 5 bases at J; junction bases unmatched: 6. Germline CDR1 reads SGHDN; CDR2 reads FVKESK. The CDR3 length is 13 residues. CDR3 sequence: CASRGQLIETQYF. Here the CDR3 DNA reads TGTGCCAGCAGGGGACAGTTAATCGAGACCCAGTACTTC.

CDR3 DNA: TGTGCCAGCAGCTTTAAGGCTAGTAGTTCCTACGAGCAGTACTTC. Translated, it gives CASSFKASSSYEQYF. The chain uses TRBV5-4 and TRBJ2-7; D gene ambiguous. The CDR3 extends over 15 amino acids. V lost 2 bases, J lost 1 base, and 13 bases lay in between. The germline V gene has CDR1 SGHNT and CDR2 YYREEE (reference sequence).

J is TRBJ2-1 and V is TRBV7-9; D is unresolved. This CDR3 region has 15 residues. The germline V and J ends were trimmed by 1 base and 4 bases, with 11 bases remaining between them. Germline V gene sequence: CDR1 SEHNR, CDR2 FQNEAQ (reference sequence). The CDR3 sequence: CASSLGGGLYNEQFF. For the CDR3, the DNA is TGTGCCAGCAGCTTAGGAGGCGGCCTATACAATGAGCAGTTCTTC.

The chain recombines TRBV11-2 with TRBJ2-5, with D perhaps TRBD2 (6 bases). The CDR3 spans 14 residues. Per the germline V gene, CDR1 is SGHAT and CDR2 is FQNNGV. V shed 7 bases and J shed 4 bases, with 16 bases lying between them. CDR3 region: CASNLGGTLETQYF. CDR3 nucleotide sequence: TGTGCCAGCAACCTCGGAGGGACCCTAGAGACCCAGTACTTC.

A single count supports this clone. The chain has TRBV4-2 and TRBJ2-2; maybe TRBD2 (6 bases). CDR1 and CDR2 from the germline V gene are LGHNA and YNFKEQ. The V end was cut by 0 bases, the J end by 6 bases, with 20 bases between. The CDR3 loop spans 18 amino acids. CDR3 region: CASSQEPPGVPSPGELFF. DNA for the CDR3: TGTGCCAGCAGCCAAGAGCCCCCGGGGGTCCCTTCCCCCGGGGAGCTGTTTTTT.

V and J are TRBV28 and TRBJ2-3, with a weak D call TRBD1 (5 bases). Germline values: CDR1 MDHEN, CDR2 SYDVKM. V was trimmed by 7 bases and J by 4 bases, leaving 9 bases between them. The CDR3 has 12 residues. CDR3 amino acids: CASTNRPDTQYF. The CDR3 nucleotides read TGTGCCAGCACGAACAGGCCAGATACGCAGTATTTT.

The V call is TRBV7-8, the J call TRBJ1-5; D is undetermined. This CDR3 is 13 amino acids long. Trimming cost V 2 bases and J 4 bases, with 6 bases left between them. In germline, CDR1 is SGHVS, CDR2 FQNEAQ. CDR3 residues: CASSLRGNQPQHF. The CDR3 DNA reads as TGTGCCAGCAGCTTACGGGGAAATCAGCCCCAGCATTTT.

V gene TRBV30 combines with J gene TRBJ1-4; D is undetermined. Looked up from germline, CDR1 is GTSNPN and CDR2 is SVGIG (reference sequence). The V end was cut by 4 bases, the J end by 4 bases, with 10 bases between. This CDR3 is 13 amino acids long. CDR3 sequence (DNA): TGTGCCTGGAATGCGCTGAGTAATGAAAAACTGTTTTTT. Amino acid sequence: CAWNALSNEKLFF. The whole variable domain, filled in from reference TRBV30 and TRBJ1-4, reads SQTIHQWPATLVQPVGSPLSLECTVEGTSNPNLYWYRQAAGRGLQLLFYSVGIGQISSEVPQNLSASRPQDRQFILSSKKLLLSDSGFYLCAWNALSNEKLFFGSGTQLSVL.

The V and J genes are TRBV2 and TRBJ1-3; TRBD1 agrees at 8 bases. Germline V lookup: CDR1 SNHLY, CDR2 FYNNEI. CDR3 length equals 15 residues. J gave up 1 base and V 6 bases, and 5 bases lay outside the gene matches. The CDR3 loop reads CASSKRQGSGNTIYF. DNA for the CDR3: TGTGCCAGCAGCAAACGACAGGGGTCTGGAAACACCATATATTTT.

The rearrangement links TRBV6-5 to TRBJ2-7, with 13 bases aligning to TRBD2. After removal of 5 bases from V and 9 bases from J, the junction contained 7 bases not matched to a gene. This CDR3 has 14 amino acids. In germline, CDR1 is MNHEY, CDR2 SVGAGI. The CDR3, as DNA: TGTGCCAGCAGTGGAGGACTAGCGGGAGAGGTGCAGTACTTC. Translation: CASSGGLAGEVQYF.

The rearrangement links TRBV27 to TRBJ2-1; TRBD1 agrees at 9 bases. The V gene end was trimmed by 2 bases and the J gene end by 4 bases; junction bases not matched to a gene: 6. Germline V gene lookup returns CDR1 MNHEY and CDR2 SMNVEV (reference sequence). The CDR3 runs 16 residues. In nucleotides, the CDR3 is TGTGCCAGCAGTTTAATGGGGACAGGGCGATACAATGAGCAGTTCTTC. Translating gives CASSLMGTGRYNEQFF.

The chain carries TRBV2 and TRBJ2-5; tentative D call: TRBD1 (6 bases). The germline V gene encodes CDR1 SNHLY and CDR2 FYNNEI. This CDR3 contains 17 residues. V was pared by 5 bases and J by 2 bases, with 21 bases between. The DNA for the CDR3 is TGTGCCAGCAGTTCCCGGGACAAAGGCCCGAATCAAGAGACCCAGTACTTC. It codes for CASSSRDKGPNQETQYF.

This clone was counted a single time. The chain joins TRBV2 to TRBJ2-1, with TRBD2 matching 11 bases. The CDR3 extends over 16 amino acids. V lost 9 bases to trimming and J lost 0 bases; unmatched junction nucleotides: 7. Germline V gene lookup returns CDR1 SNHLY and CDR2 FYNNEI. CDR3 bases: TGTGCCAGTCAGCTAGCGGGAGGCTACTCCTACAATGAGCAGTTCTTC. Residues: CASQLAGGYSYNEQFF.

This clone appeared a single time. CDR3 protein: CASSQSVWSVYNEQFF. CDR3 DNA sequence: TGTGCCAGCAGCCAATCAGTGTGGTCAGTGTACAATGAGCAGTTCTTC. This chain uses TRBV4-2 with TRBJ2-1, with D uncertain. Germline V gene data show CDR1 as LGHNA and CDR2 as YNFKEQ. Trimming cost V 2 bases and J 4 bases, with 15 bases left between them. The CDR3 spans 16 residues.